The clone carrying this T cell receptor beta chain has a count of ten or more. The antigen remains unidentified. J lost 0 bases, V lost 4 bases, and 7 bases had no gene match. The CDR3 consists of 16 residues. Germline CDR1 and CDR2: SGHRS and YFSETQ. These data belong to a study of response to subunit inactivated influenza vaccine. Overall study results and limits: It was the authors' suggestion that each seasonal influenza vaccination recruits few new T cells.

TCRdb itself ran the RT-PCR reads through MiXCR, one entry per CDR3 protein. The table shows roughly 460,000 distinct CDR3 sequences, with 11% occurring only once. The clonotype was recovered from a man aged 45-65 years who received an inactivated influenza vaccine. Sequenced here: PBMCs from blood, sampled roughly 6 weeks after vaccination. This sequence joins TRBV5-1 and TRBJ2-4; 7 positions match TRBD1. CDR3 in DNA: TGCGCCAGCAGCGGGGACAGTCCTCAAGCCAAAAACATTCAGTACTTC. Encoded protein: CASSGDSPQAKNIQYF.